A single sample is the source of the 24 T cell receptor beta chains below, sequenced in a study of radiotherapy plus CTLA-4 blockade in lung cancer. Sequencing used immunoSEQ multiplex PCR; TCRdb keeps in-frame clones, though not all of them. Here the sample spans about 39,000 clones, 75% to 80% being singletons. Source: peripheral blood, taken from a patient treated with radiotherapy plus ipilimumab. The receptors were sampled from a human donor with non-small cell lung cancer that progressed on radiotherapy plus ipilimumab.

V gene TRBV19 combines with J gene TRBJ1-3, with D possibly matching TRBD1 (6 bases). This CDR3 has 18 residues. Trimming pared 1 base from V and 0 bases from J, leaving 16 bases between. The V gene's germline CDR1 is LNHDA and CDR2 SQIVND (reference sequence). CDR3 in amino acids: CASSIVPRDTSSGNTIYF. The CDR3 coding sequence is TGTGCCAGTAGTATAGTTCCTCGGGACACTTCCTCTGGAAACACCATATATTTT. The whole variable domain, remainder taken from reference TRBV19 and TRBJ1-3, is DGGITQSPKYLFRKEGQNVTLSCEQNLNHDAMYWYRQDPGQGLRLIYYSQIVNDFQKGDIAEGYSVSREKKESFPLTVTSAQKNPTAFYLCASSIVPRDTSSGNTIYFGEGSWLTVV.

The chain carries TRBV6-6 and TRBJ2-1, with 11 bases aligning to TRBD2. V was clipped by 5 bases and J by 3 bases; unmatched bases: 3. The CDR3 length is 15 residues. Germline V gene lookup returns CDR1 MNHNY and CDR2 SVGAGI (reference sequence). For the CDR3, the DNA is TGTGCCAGCAGTGGGGGACTAGCGGACTACAATGAGCAGTTCTTC. This encodes CASSGGLADYNEQFF.

The chain links TRBV19 to TRBJ2-3; no clear D gene. Looked up from germline, CDR1 is LNHDA and CDR2 is SQIVND (reference sequence). The length of the CDR3 is 14 residues. V lost 5 bases to trimming and J lost 1 base, with 10 bases between them. The CDR3 bases are TGTGCCAGTAGTTCCCTTCTCGGCACAGATACGCAGTATTTT. This encodes CASSSLLGTDTQYF.

The chain employs TRBV7-2 and TRBJ1-1; tentatively, D is TRBD1 (6 bases). The V end was cut by 5 bases, the J end by 0 bases, with 13 bases between. This CDR3 comprises 15 residues. CDR1 is SGHTA, CDR2 FQGNSA, per germline. CDR3 coding DNA: TGTGCCAGCAGCCTAAGAGGGGGAATGAACACTGAAGCTTTCTTT. This gives the protein CASSLRGGMNTEAFF.

This clone was seen a single time. The chain combines TRBV27 with TRBJ2-3; 10 bases align to TRBD1. CDR1 and CDR2 (germline): MNHEY, SMNVEV (reference sequence). The CDR3 totals 18 residues. With 2 bases clipped from V and 4 bases from J, the junction kept 12 bases outside the gene matches. CDR3 DNA: TGTGCCAGCAGTTTAATCGGACAGGGGGGTAAGCGCGCAGATACGCAGTATTTT. Its protein product is CASSLIGQGGKRADTQYF.

The chain couples TRBV18 to TRBJ1-1; D is unclear. CDR3 size: 13 residues. Germline CDR1 and CDR2: KGHSH and LQKENI. Trimming cost V 2 bases and J 4 bases, with 8 bases left between them. The DNA of the CDR3 is TGTGCCAGCTCACCAGCGGGTGGCACTGAAGCTTTCTTT. Translated, it gives CASSPAGGTEAFF.

The chain combines TRBV11-2 with TRBJ2-7, with 8 bases lining up with TRBD2. The CDR3 is 15 amino acids. The ends lost 2 bases at V and 3 bases at J; junction bases unmatched: 6. CDR1 is SGHAT and CDR2 is FQNNGV in the germline V gene. As DNA, the CDR3 is TGTGCCAGCAGCTTACAGCGGGGGCCTAACTACGAGCAGTACTTC. Its translation is CASSLQRGPNYEQYF.

This clone was seen a few times. The CDR3 protein is CASRRTGVDTGELFF. Written as DNA, the CDR3 is TGCGCCAGCAGACGGACAGGGGTGGACACCGGGGAGCTGTTTTTT. The rearrangement links TRBV5-1 to TRBJ2-2; 9 bases fit TRBD1. With V trimmed by 5 bases and J by 3 bases, 5 bases remained unmatched. Germline CDR1 reads SGHRS; CDR2 reads YFSETQ. There are 15 residues in the CDR3.

The genes are TRBV27 and TRBJ1-2; 7 bases align to TRBD1. CDR1 is MNHEY and CDR2 is SMNVEV in the germline V gene (reference sequence). V was clipped by 6 bases and J by 3 bases; unmatched bases: 4. This CDR3 has 13 amino acids. CDR3 residues: CASSSDRDYGYTF. CDR3 sequence (DNA): TGTGCCAGCAGCAGTGACAGGGACTATGGCTACACCTTC.

Only a few counts were recorded for this clone. The genes are TRBV19 and TRBJ2-2; perhaps TRBD2 as D (6 bases). CDR1 and CDR2 (germline): LNHDA, SQIVND (reference sequence). This CDR3 is built from 16 residues. V lost 7 bases and J 2 bases, leaving 17 bases between the germline ends. The CDR3 bases are TGTGCCAGTATCCCCCGGGGGACCATAAACACCGGGGAGCTGTTTTTT. Protein sequence: CASIPRGTINTGELFF. Variable domain in full (rest from reference TRBV19 and TRBJ2-2): DGGITQSPKYLFRKEGQNVTLSCEQNLNHDAMYWYRQDPGQGLRLIYYSQIVNDFQKGDIAEGYSVSREKKESFPLTVTSAQKNPTAFYLCASIPRGTINTGELFFGEGSRLTVL.

This rearrangement joins TRBV29-1 to TRBJ1-2; D unclear. Trimming took 4 bases from V and 0 from J, leaving 6 bases between them. Germline CDR1 reads SQVTM; CDR2 reads ANQGSEA. This CDR3 spans 12 amino acids. CDR3: CSVGDSNYGYTF. DNA for the CDR3: TGCAGCGTTGGCGATTCTAACTATGGCTACACCTTC.

This clone was detected only a few times. This chain connects TRBV5-5 to TRBJ1-6; TRBD1 is a possible D gene (5 bases). Trimming took off 0 bases at V and 0 bases at J, with 13 bases between the two ends. Germline CDR1 and CDR2: SGHKS and YYEKEE (reference sequence). The CDR3 covers 18 residues. DNA for the CDR3: TGTGCCAGCAGCTTGGGAGTAGGGGTACTCTCCTATAATTCACCCCTCCACTTT. Translated, it gives CASSLGVGVLSYNSPLHF.

CDR3 region: CASMGLAGWNEQFF. CDR3 sequence (DNA): TGTGCCAGCATGGGTCTAGCGGGTTGGAATGAGCAGTTCTTC. The chain is built from TRBV2 and TRBJ2-1, with 8 bases that match TRBD2. The germline V gene has CDR1 SNHLY and CDR2 FYNNEI. This CDR3 has 14 amino acids. Unmatched junction bases numbered 9, after V lost 7 bases and J lost 7 bases.

The chain recombines TRBV10-3 with TRBJ1-2; D may be TRBD1 (6 bases). From germline, CDR1 is ENHRY and CDR2 SYGVKD. Trimming removed 0 bases at V and 6 bases at J, with 8 bases between. This CDR3 region has 13 residues. In nucleotides, the CDR3 is TGTGCCATCAGTGAGTCGGGACAAAATGGCTACACCTTC. It is translated as CAISESGQNGYTF.

The chain combines TRBV14 with TRBJ1-3; D unresolved. Trimming cost V 0 bases and J 0 bases, with 3 bases left between them. Germline V gene data show CDR1 as SGHDN and CDR2 as FVKESK. The CDR3 sequence is 14 residues long. The CDR3 reads CASSQDHSGNTIYF. The CDR3 region has the DNA TGTGCCAGCAGCCAAGATCACTCTGGAAACACCATATATTTT. The entire variable domain, with the rest obtained from reference TRBV14 and TRBJ1-3, is as follows: EAGVTQFPSHSVIEKGQTVTLRCDPISGHDNLYWYRRVMGKEIKFLLHFVKESKQDESGMPNNRFLAERTGGTYSTLKVQPAELEDSGVYFCASSQDHSGNTIYFGEGSWLTVV.

Only one count was recorded for this clone. This chain connects TRBV4-3 to TRBJ2-7; 8 bases map to TRBD1. Germline V gene data show CDR1 as LGHNA and CDR2 as YSLEER. The CDR3 extends over 14 amino acids. V lost 1 base, J lost 7 bases, and 6 bases stayed unmatched. The CDR3, as DNA: TGCGCCAGCAGCCAAGGGACAGGGTTCGGGGAGCAGTACTTC. Its translation: CASSQGTGFGEQYF.

This chain uses TRBV25-1 with TRBJ2-7; TRBD1 might be the D (5 bases). The V end lost 3 bases, the J end lost 2 bases, and 11 bases lay between the germline ends. The CDR3 is 14 residues long. Germline CDR1 reads MGHDK; CDR2 reads SYGVNS. The CDR3 here is CASSDTGSPYEQYF. The CDR3 nucleotides read TGTGCCAGCAGTGACACAGGTTCCCCCTACGAGCAGTACTTC.

This chain connects TRBV19 to TRBJ1-4, with 7 bases aligning to TRBD1. The CDR3 has 13 amino acids. V shed 6 bases and J 6 bases; nucleotides not matched to a gene: 4. CDR1 is LNHDA and CDR2 is SQIVND in the germline V gene (reference sequence). The CDR3 nucleotides are TGTGCCAGTAGGGGACAGCAGCATGAAAAACTGTTTTTT. Amino acid sequence: CASRGQQHEKLFF. Together with reference TRBV19 and TRBJ1-4, the CDR3 gives the full variable domain: DGGITQSPKYLFRKEGQNVTLSCEQNLNHDAMYWYRQDPGQGLRLIYYSQIVNDFQKGDIAEGYSVSREKKESFPLTVTSAQKNPTAFYLCASRGQQHEKLFFGSGTQLSVL.

The genes are TRBV7-2 and TRBJ2-2, with D maybe TRBD2 (6 bases). The germline gives CDR1 SGHTA, CDR2 FQGNSA. V lost 3 bases and J lost 2, with 13 bases in between. This CDR3 is 16 amino acids long. CDR3 sequence: CASSFPGETNTGELFF. CDR3 nucleotides: TGTGCCAGCAGCTTCCCGGGAGAAACCAACACCGGGGAGCTGTTTTTT.

This clone is medium-sized (0.01 to 0.1%) by share. The V gene is TRBV7-6, the J gene TRBJ2-7; 7 bases align to TRBD1. The CDR3 covers 12 residues. Per the germline V gene, CDR1 is SGHVS and CDR2 is FNYEAQ. Trimming took 5 bases from V and 4 from J; bases not matched to a gene: 2. CDR3 bases: TGTGCCAGCAGCCAGACAGGGTACGAGCAGTACTTC. It encodes CASSQTGYEQYF.

The chain uses TRBV5-1 and TRBJ1-5; perhaps TRBD1 as D (5 bases). The length of the CDR3 is 15 residues. V gave up 0 bases and J gave up 6 bases, with 13 bases separating them. Germline V CDR1 and CDR2: SGHRS, YFSETQ. The CDR3 DNA is TGCGCCAGCAGCTTGGCGGCAGGGCCGGGTCAGCCCCAGCATTTT. Translation: CASSLAAGPGQPQHF.

J is TRBJ1-5 and V is TRBV28, with TRBD1 matching 8 bases. The germline CDR1 and CDR2 sequences are MDHEN and SYDVKM. The CDR3 has 13 amino acids. Losses at the gene ends were 4 bases for V and 6 bases for J; bases not matched to a gene: 2. Written as DNA, the CDR3 is TGTGCCAGCAGTTCCGGACAGGGTCAGCCCCAGCATTTT. Protein sequence: CASSSGQGQPQHF.

V and J are TRBV7-2 and TRBJ1-6; D is perhaps TRBD1 (6 bases). Germline CDR1 SGHTA, CDR2 FQGNSA. With 5 bases removed from V and 7 bases from J, the gap between germline ends came to 18 bases. The CDR3 consists of 16 residues. This CDR3 reads CASSPRTQGSNSPLHF. In DNA, the CDR3 is TGTGCCAGCAGCCCCCGAACACAGGGAAGCAATTCACCCCTCCACTTT.

The rearrangement links TRBV7-2 to TRBJ1-4, with D perhaps TRBD1 (6 bases). There are 16 residues in the CDR3. The germline V gene encodes CDR1 SGHTA and CDR2 FQGNSA. Between the trimmed V and J ends, which lost 3 bases and 7 bases, there was a span of 18 bases. Here the CDR3 DNA reads TGTGCCAGCAGCTTTGGGGGGGCAAGGGGTGGTGAAAAACTGTTTTTT. It specifies CASSFGGARGGEKLFF.